The clone carrying this T cell receptor (beta chain) was seen just once. The antigen remains unidentified. This sample stems from a study of T cells in Graves' hyperthyroidism and ophthalmopathy. The hyperthyroidism was newly diagnosed and had lasted under 2 months; the patients were aged 18 to 65. On the basis of clinical symptoms, serum thyroxine and TRAb, thyroid ultrasound and orbital computed tomography, diagnoses were made. A roughly 10 ml volume of fresh peripheral blood provided the PBMCs. The TCR beta CDR3 regions underwent amplification using RNA transcripts as the source. With the HTBI primer set, the TCR CDR3 went through a first round of RT-PCR. TCRdb reprocessed the multiplex PCR reads with MiXCR, giving one entry per CDR3 protein. In the table there are more than 500,000 distinct CDR3 sequences, 15% to 20% of which are singletons. General observations from the study: Within blood appeared most thyroid clonotypes that had expanded above 0.001.

V was shortened by 6 bases and J by 7 bases, with 13 bases between the two germline ends. Germline V gene data show CDR1 as SGHTA and CDR2 as FQGNSA. CDR3 length equals 12 residues. The J gene is TRBJ2-7, the V gene TRBV7-2; no clear D. Sample: blood. This sequence was found in a woman in her 30s with Graves' hyperthyroidism. CDR3 nucleotides: TGTGCCAGCAGTCGCGGTAGCTCTGAGCAGTACTTC. Protein sequence: CASSRGSSEQYF.